The subject of this entry is one T cell receptor beta chain. This clone showed up just a few times. The antigen it recognizes is unknown. No base-level quality is on record; no much larger clone is a single base apart. This sample is part of a study of blood T cell repertoires in COVID-19 (dated by TCRdb to about 2020). Looking at the study overall: Samples covering the acute and convalescent phases of COVID-19 were provided by collaborators in the United States, Italy and Spain. The dataset comprised deeply sampled blood TCRbeta repertoires from subjects exposed to, actively infected with, or recovered from COVID-19. The repertoires were released in a freely available public database intended as a resource for research on the immune response to SARS-CoV-2. Samples were obtained from the ongoing ImmuneRACE study (first 160 participants) and from over 1,000 subjects provided by 6 global collaborators. HLA class I and class II types, where available, came from metadata supplied by the sample provider rather than from assay-based typing. The prospective study material was composed of cDNA or gDNA derived from T cells, B-cell-depleted T cells, or PBMCs. Sample metadata almost always included a de-identified subject ID, COVID-19 status, age in years and sex.

What the study reported, not specific to this receptor: The quantity of clinical and demographic metadata differed by source and by participant and was supplied without curation.

Samples from volunteer blood donors who had recovered from COVID-19 were contributed by a second Seattle source. Each collaborating institution followed its own protocols to collect whole blood in K2EDTA tubes. For TCRbeta analysis, collaborator samples were shipped as frozen whole blood, as isolated PBMCs, or as DNA extracted from either sample type. Inclusive of the bounding cysteine and phenylalanine, the CDR3 is 16 residues long. The read is trimmed to its CDR3 DNA, 48 bases read in frame from base 1. V loses 1 base at its end and J loses 0 bases; junction bases beyond the gene matches: 4. As encoded in the germline V gene, CDR1 is MGHRA while CDR2 is YSYEKL. TCRbeta CDR3 regions were amplified from genomic DNA by means of the immunoSEQ Assay, a bias-controlled multiplex PCR. The original methods were these. The number of nucleated cells in each sample was estimated by amplification of reference gene primers within the assay. To quantify the absolute abundance of each unique TCRbeta CDR3 rearrangement, sequence reads were collapsed and filtered. For each sample, productive Simpson clonality was calculated as the square root of Simpson's diversity index across productive rearrangements. Not all clones reach the TCRdb copy of this immuneACCESS table, which keeps in-frame sequences only. Checked studies attribute under half of the gap to unresolved V genes and leave the rest unexplained. V, J and clone size derive from that table, while D and trimming were established from the DNA sequence. A total of about 300,000 clones appear in this sample, about 90% of them only once. Under 6.5% of the sample is taken by the ten largest.

Sequencing was carried out using peripheral blood. The sequence links TRBV4-1 to TRBJ2-7, with TRBD1 matching 9 junction bases. The TCR sequence derives from a man younger than 30 who had recovered from COVID-19. CDR3 reads: CASSQGWGQGSYEQYF. The bases read TGCGCCAGCAGCCAAGGATGGGGACAGGGCTCCTACGAGCAGTACTTC.